The 9 T cell receptor beta chains below were found in one sample sequenced in a study of neoadjuvant nivolumab and ipilimumab in lung cancer. Here immunoSEQ multiplex PCR was the method, and the copy in TCRdb shows in-frame clones only, minus some. The table shows tens of thousands of clones, with approximately 90% occurring only once. The source was blood, collected before neoadjuvant nivolumab, alone or with ipilimumab. Receptors originate from an adult with non-small cell lung cancer. Some clones in this sample may be carry-over from other donors' samples.

The chain couples TRBV6-1 to TRBJ1-2, with D unclear. V shed 1 base and J shed 4 bases, with 10 bases lying between them. Germline CDR1 and CDR2: MNHNS and SASEGT. The CDR3 is made up of 14 amino acids. The CDR3 DNA reads TGTGCCAGCAGTGAAGGACTGCAGATCTATGGCTACACCTTC. This sequence encodes CASSEGLQIYGYTF.

The chain joins TRBV18 to TRBJ2-6; D perhaps matches TRBD1 (6 bases). CDR1 KGHSH and CDR2 LQKENI come from the germline V gene. The V end lost 6 bases, the J end lost 2 bases, and 11 bases lay between the germline ends. The CDR3 length is 15 residues. DNA for the CDR3: TGTGCCAGCTCGTCGAAGGGGGCTGGGGCCAACGTCCTGACTTTC. As protein: CASSSKGAGANVLTF.

DNA for the CDR3: TGTGCCAGCAGTGAATGGGGGGACGGGACTGAAGCTTTCTTT. It yields the protein CASSEWGDGTEAFF. The rearrangement joins TRBV2 to TRBJ1-1, with a weak D call TRBD1 (5 bases). V was pared by 2 bases and J by 5 bases, with 12 bases between. The germline gives CDR1 SNHLY, CDR2 FYNNEI. This CDR3 has 14 residues.

The rearrangement joins TRBV14 to TRBJ2-7; D gene ambiguous. Germline V CDR1 and CDR2: SGHDN, FVKESK. The CDR3 sequence is 13 residues long. Trimming took 4 bases from V and 2 from J, leaving 9 bases between them. The CDR3 loop reads CASSLGRAYEQYF. CDR3 nucleotide sequence: TGTGCCAGCAGCCTCGGCCGAGCCTACGAGCAGTACTTC.

This chain connects TRBV5-4 to TRBJ1-2, with a weak D call TRBD1 (6 bases). The V end lost 0 bases, the J end lost 7 bases, and 13 bases lay between the germline ends. Germline values: CDR1 SGHNT, CDR2 YYREEE (reference sequence). The CDR3 sequence is 14 residues long. The CDR3 DNA follows: TGTGCCAGCAGCTTGGACGTGGGGGCGCGTGGCTACACCTTC. It translates to CASSLDVGARGYTF.

V usage is TRBV6-5 and J usage is TRBJ1-2; unclear D gene. The CDR3 totals 12 residues. The germline V gene has CDR1 MNHEY and CDR2 SVGAGI. Trimming took 2 bases from V and 8 from J, leaving 9 bases between them. The DNA for the CDR3 is TGTGCCAGCAGTTACCCCGGAGAAGGCTACACCTTC. It is translated as CASSYPGEGYTF.

J is TRBJ2-7 and V is TRBV5-1; D could derive from TRBD1 or TRBD2 (5 bases each). Trimming took off 2 bases at V and 7 bases at J, with 10 bases between the two ends. CDR1 and CDR2 from the germline V gene are SGHRS and YFSETQ. This CDR3 has 12 amino acids. This CDR3 is CASSFGTGEQYF. As DNA, the CDR3 is TGCGCCAGCAGCTTCGGGACGGGGGAGCAGTACTTC.

The gene calls are TRBV30 and TRBJ2-7; perhaps TRBD2 as D (5 bases). This CDR3 is built from 15 residues. Trimming shortened V by 1 base and J by 0 bases, and 13 bases separated the two germline ends. CDR1 is GTSNPN and CDR2 is SVGIG in the germline V gene (reference sequence). CDR3 residues: CAWSGRAGVSYEQYF. The CDR3 DNA sequence: TGTGCCTGGAGTGGTCGGGCGGGTGTCTCCTACGAGCAGTACTTC.

The chain has TRBV5-1 and TRBJ2-3; TRBD2 agrees at 14 bases. In germline, CDR1 is SGHRS, CDR2 YFSETQ. CDR3 size: 16 residues. The J segment lost 5 bases and the V segment lost 4 bases, leaving 6 bases of the junction unmatched. The CDR3 coding sequence is TGCGCCAGCAGCCCGGGACTAGCGGGAGATAGAGATACGCAGTATTTT. This codes for CASSPGLAGDRDTQYF.